This T cell receptor beta chain was sequenced in a study of human T cells and chemical hapten exposure. The wider study: The study traced per-sample TCR yield variation mainly to small differences in pooled library volumes. Study results and caveats: High-frequency TCRs, those above 1 in 1000, stayed the same after DPC sensitization.

This clonotype has ten or more counts. The antigen remains unidentified. MiXCR, applied by TCRdb to the RACE reads, yields one record per CDR3 protein. Of tens of thousands of distinct CDR3 sequences in the sample, around 4.1% were seen once. The CDR3 runs 16 residues. CDR1 and CDR2 from the germline V gene are LGHNA and YSLEER. The junction had 7 bases not matched to a gene; V was cut back by 1 base and J by 7 bases. Time point indicated: healthy volunteer bleed at 2 weeks. Whole blood, unfractionated, served as the material for total RNA extraction. Sequenced: whole blood. This receptor was obtained from a female donor in good health. Some clones in this sample may be carry-over from other donors' samples. The genes are TRBV4-3 and TRBJ1-4; 9 bases match TRBD1. The CDR3, as DNA: TGCGCCAGCAGCCAAGCCCCGGGACAGGGTGGTGAAAAACTGTTTTTT. It specifies CASSQAPGQGGEKLFF.